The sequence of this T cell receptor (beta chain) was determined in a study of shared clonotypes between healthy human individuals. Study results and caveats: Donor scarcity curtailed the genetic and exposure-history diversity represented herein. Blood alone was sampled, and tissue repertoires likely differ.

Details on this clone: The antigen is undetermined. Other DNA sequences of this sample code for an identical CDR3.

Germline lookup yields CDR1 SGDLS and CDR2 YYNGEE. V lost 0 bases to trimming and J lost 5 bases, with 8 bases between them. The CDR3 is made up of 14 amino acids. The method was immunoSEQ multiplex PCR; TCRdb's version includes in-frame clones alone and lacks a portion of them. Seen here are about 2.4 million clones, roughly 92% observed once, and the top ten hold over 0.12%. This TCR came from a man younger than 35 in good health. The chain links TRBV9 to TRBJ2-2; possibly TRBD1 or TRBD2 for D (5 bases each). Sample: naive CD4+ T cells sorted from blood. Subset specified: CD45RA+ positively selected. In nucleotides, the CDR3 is TGTGCCAGCAGCGTAGGGGGCGGGACCGGGGAGCTGTTTTTT. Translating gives CASSVGGGTGELFF.